This T cell receptor beta chain was profiled in a study of early T cells in non-severe SARS-CoV-2 infection. Study-wide context: RNA in bulk from unsorted whole blood was sequenced, and chains were unpaired.

CDR1 and CDR2 from the germline V gene are SGHRS and YFSETQ. The CDR3 runs 15 residues. V lost 4 bases and J lost 8; bases outside the gene matches: 9. This clonotype turned up a few times. Its specificity is unknown. Researchers tagged individual cDNA molecules with unique molecular identifiers. TCRdb processed the 5' RACE reads anew with MiXCR; each CDR3 protein has one entry. The sample has 45,000 to 50,000 distinct CDR3 sequences, over 5% seen once. Study observations and caveats: Lookups in VDJdb leaned toward anti-spike CD8 responses and missed private and CD4 specificities.

The sample was whole blood. The TCR was taken from an adult who was a healthcare worker with PCR-confirmed SARS-CoV-2 infection or an uninfected control (not recorded which). The chain links TRBV5-1 to TRBJ1-4; TRBD1 matches 9 bases. This CDR3 is CASSKGDREHEKLFF. CDR3 DNA sequence: TGCGCCAGCAGCAAAGGGGACAGGGAACACGAAAAACTGTTTTTT.